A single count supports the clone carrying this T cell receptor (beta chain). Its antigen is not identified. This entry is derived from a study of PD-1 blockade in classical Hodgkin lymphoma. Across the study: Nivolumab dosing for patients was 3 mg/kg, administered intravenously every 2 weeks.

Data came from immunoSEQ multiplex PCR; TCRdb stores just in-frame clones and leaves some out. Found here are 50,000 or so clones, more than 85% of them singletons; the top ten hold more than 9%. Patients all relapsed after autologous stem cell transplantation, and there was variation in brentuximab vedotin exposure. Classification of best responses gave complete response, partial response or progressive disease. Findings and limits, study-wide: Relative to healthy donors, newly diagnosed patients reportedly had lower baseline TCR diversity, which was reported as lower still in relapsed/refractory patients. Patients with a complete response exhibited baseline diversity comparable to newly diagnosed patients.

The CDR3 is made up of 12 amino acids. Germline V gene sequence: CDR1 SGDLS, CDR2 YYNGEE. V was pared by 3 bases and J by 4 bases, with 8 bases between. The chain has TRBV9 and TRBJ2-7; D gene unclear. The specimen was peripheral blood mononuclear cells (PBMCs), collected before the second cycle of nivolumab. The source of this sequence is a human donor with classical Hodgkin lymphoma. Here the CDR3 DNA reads TGTGCCAGCAGCGCCTTGGGTTACGAGCAGTACTTC. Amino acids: CASSALGYEQYF.